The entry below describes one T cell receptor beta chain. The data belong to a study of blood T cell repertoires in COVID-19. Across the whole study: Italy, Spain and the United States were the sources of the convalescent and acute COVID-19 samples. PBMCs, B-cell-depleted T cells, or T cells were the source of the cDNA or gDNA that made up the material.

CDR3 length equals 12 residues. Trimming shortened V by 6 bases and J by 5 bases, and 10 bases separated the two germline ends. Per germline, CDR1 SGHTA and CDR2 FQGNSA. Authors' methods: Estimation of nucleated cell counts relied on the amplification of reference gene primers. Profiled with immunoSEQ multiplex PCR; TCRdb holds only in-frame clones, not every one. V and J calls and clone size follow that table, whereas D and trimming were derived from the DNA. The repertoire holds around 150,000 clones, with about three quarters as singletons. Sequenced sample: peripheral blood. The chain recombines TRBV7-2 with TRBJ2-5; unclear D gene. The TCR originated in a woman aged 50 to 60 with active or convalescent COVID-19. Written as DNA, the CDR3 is TGTGCCAGCAGTCCCGGCAGGGAGACCCAGTACTTC. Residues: CASSPGRETQYF.